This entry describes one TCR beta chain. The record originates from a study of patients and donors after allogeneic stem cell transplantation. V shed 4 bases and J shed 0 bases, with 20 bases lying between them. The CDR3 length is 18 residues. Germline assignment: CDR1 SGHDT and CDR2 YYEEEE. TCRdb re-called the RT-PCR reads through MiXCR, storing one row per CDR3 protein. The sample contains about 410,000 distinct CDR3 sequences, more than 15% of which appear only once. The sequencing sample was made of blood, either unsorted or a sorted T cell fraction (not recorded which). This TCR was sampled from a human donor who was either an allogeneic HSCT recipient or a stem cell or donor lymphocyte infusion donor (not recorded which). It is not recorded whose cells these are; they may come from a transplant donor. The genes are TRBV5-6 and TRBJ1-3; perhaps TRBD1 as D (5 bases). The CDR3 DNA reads TGTGCCAGCAGCCCAGGTTGGGCCAGGGCCCACTCTGGAAACACCATATATTTT. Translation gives CASSPGWARAHSGNTIYF.